This T cell receptor (beta chain) was retrieved from a study of low-dose radiotherapy and immunotherapy resistance in tumors. Background on the study: Treatment of Cohort 1 consisted of 0.5 Gy per fraction every 2 weeks, adding up to 6.5 Gy. Oral aspirin at 300 mg was taken daily by patients for four cycles, beginning on cycle 1 day 1.

Time point here: before trial treatment. Ipilimumab, nivolumab, aspirin, low-dose cyclophosphamide and low-dose radiotherapy were administered to donors. All eligible patients presented with advanced solid tumors that contained no tumor-infiltrating lymphocytes. This clonotype showed up many times. This CDR3 region has 15 residues. Germline V gives CDR1 DFQATT, CDR2 SNEGSKA (reference sequence). J lost 0 bases, V lost 1 base, and 4 bases had no gene match. First-strand cDNA relied on TRAV- and TRBV-specific primers spanning alpha and beta chains. TCRs were amplified for roughly 22 PCR cycles with a constant-region primer and V-primer adapter. TCRdb re-called the reads with MiXCR, one entry per CDR3 protein. The sample lists tens of thousands of distinct CDR3 sequences, around 30% seen once, with 8.5% to 14% in the top ten.

The sequence came from a female donor with ovarian cancer. The chain is built from TRBV20-1 and TRBJ2-3; 7 bases match TRBD1. The input for sequencing was PBMCs, taken before treatment. CDR3 sequence reads: CSARGGTDSTDTQYF. For the CDR3, the DNA is TGCAGTGCTAGAGGGGGGACAGATAGCACAGATACGCAGTATTTT.